This T cell receptor beta chain was captured in a study of Ad26.COV2.S vaccination and SARS-CoV-2 variants. Measured with immunoSEQ multiplex PCR; TCRdb has only the in-frame clones, and not every one. The table lists about 98,000 clones, around three quarters of them singletons. V was clipped by 2 bases and J by 9 bases, with 8 bases between them. Germline V gene data show CDR1 as SNHLY and CDR2 as FYNNEI. The CDR3 length is 13 residues. The study, taken as a whole, reports: Comparability of non-spike TCR breadth was observed across vaccine and placebo recipients. CD8+ and CD4+ T cells specific for spike reportedly responded with substantial breadth after vaccination. Total T cell responses, in the TCR breadth and depth analyses, may have been underestimated. Among vaccine recipients, spike-specific TCR breadth exceeded that of placebo recipients.

As for this clone: Antigen unknown.

The sequences come from peripheral blood, collected after recovery from COVID-19. The TCR sequence derives from a human donor who had recovered from COVID-19. The chain links TRBV2 to TRBJ1-6, with D unclear. For the CDR3, the DNA is TGTGCCAGCAGTGAAAGTGGGAGTTCACCCCTCCACTTT. It encodes CASSESGSSPLHF.